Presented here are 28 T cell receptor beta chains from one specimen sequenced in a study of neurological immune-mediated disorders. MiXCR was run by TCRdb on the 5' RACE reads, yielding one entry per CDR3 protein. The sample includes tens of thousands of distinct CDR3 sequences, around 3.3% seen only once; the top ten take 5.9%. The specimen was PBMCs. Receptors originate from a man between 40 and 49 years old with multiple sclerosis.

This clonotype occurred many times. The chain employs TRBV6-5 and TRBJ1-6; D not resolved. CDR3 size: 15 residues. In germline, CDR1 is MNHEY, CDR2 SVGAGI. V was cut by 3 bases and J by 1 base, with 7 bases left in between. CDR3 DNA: TGTGCCAGCAGTTATGGAGGGTCCTATAATTCACCCCTCCACTTT. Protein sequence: CASSYGGSYNSPLHF.

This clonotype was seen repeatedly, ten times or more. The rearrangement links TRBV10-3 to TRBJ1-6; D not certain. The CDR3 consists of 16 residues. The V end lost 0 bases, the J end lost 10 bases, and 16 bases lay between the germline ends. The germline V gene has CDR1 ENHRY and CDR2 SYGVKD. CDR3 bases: TGTGCCATCAGTGAGTCGGGGTTGGGAGAGCGGTCACCCCTCCACTTT. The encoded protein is CAISESGLGERSPLHF.

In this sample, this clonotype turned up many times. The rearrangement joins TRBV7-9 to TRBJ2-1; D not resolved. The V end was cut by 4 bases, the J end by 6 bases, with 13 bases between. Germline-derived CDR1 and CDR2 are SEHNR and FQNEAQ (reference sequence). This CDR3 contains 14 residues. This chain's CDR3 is CASSYTGVSNEQFF. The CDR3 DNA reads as TGTGCCAGCAGCTATACCGGTGTCTCCAATGAGCAGTTCTTC.

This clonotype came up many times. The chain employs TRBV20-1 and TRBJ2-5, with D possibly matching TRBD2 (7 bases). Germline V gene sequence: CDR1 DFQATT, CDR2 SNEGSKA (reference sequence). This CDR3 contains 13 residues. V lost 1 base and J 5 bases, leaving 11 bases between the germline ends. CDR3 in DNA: TGCAGTGCTAGAGGAGGGGGGGCGGAGACCCAGTACTTC. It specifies CSARGGGAETQYF.

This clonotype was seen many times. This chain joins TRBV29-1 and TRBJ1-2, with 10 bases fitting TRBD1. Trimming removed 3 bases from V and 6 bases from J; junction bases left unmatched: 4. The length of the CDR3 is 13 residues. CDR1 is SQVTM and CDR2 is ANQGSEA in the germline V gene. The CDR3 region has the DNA TGCAGCGTTGAGCGGGACAGGGGACATGGCTACACCTTC. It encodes CSVERDRGHGYTF.

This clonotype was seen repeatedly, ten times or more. The CDR3 is CASSRGGTAGELFF. CDR3 DNA sequence: TGTGCCAGCAGCCGAGGAGGCACGGCCGGGGAGCTGTTTTTT. The chain recombines TRBV7-3 with TRBJ2-2, with D possibly being TRBD2 (5 bases). Germline CDR1 reads SGHTA; CDR2 reads FQGTGA. This CDR3 is built from 14 residues. The ends were cut back, 5 bases at V and 6 bases at J, with 13 bases in the middle.

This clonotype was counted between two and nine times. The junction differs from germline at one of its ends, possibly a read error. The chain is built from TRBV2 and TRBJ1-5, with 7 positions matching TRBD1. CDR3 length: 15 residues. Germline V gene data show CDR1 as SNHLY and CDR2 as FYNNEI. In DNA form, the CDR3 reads TGTGCCAGCAGTGAGGAGACAGGGAGTAATCAGCCCCAGAATTTT. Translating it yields CASSEETGSNQPQNF. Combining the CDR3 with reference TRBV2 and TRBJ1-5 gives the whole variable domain EPEVTQTPSHQVTQMGQEVILRCVPISNHLYFYWYRQILGQKVEFLVSFYNNEISEKSEIFDDQFSVERPDGSNFTLKIRSTKLEDSAMYFCASSEETGSNQPQNFGDGTRLSIL.

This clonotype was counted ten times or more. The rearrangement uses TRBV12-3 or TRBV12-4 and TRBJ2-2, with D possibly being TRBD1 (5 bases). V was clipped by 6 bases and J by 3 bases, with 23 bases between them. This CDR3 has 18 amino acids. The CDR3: CASSSHSIRTTYTGELFF. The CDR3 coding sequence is TGTGCCAGCAGCTCGCATTCAATCCGGACAACTTACACCGGGGAGCTGTTTTTT.

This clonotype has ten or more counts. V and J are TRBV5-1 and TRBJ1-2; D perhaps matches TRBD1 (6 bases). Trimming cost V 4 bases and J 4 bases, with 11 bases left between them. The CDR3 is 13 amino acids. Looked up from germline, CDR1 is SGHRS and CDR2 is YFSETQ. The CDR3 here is CASSRDTAYGYTF. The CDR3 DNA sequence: TGCGCCAGCAGCCGGGACACAGCCTATGGCTACACCTTC.

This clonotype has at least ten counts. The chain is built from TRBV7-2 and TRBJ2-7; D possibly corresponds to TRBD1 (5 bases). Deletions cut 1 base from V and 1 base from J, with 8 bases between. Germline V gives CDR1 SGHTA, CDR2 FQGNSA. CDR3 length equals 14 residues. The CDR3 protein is CASSLEGFSYEQYF. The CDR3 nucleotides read TGTGCCAGCAGCTTAGAGGGGTTTTCCTACGAGCAGTACTTC.

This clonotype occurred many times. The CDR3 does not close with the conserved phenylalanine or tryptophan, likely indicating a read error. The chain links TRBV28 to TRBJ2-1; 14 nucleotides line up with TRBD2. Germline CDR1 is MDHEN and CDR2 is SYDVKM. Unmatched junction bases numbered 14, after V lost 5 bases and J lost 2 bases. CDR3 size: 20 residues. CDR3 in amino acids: CASSTIRLAGGRRTYNEQFN. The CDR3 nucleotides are TGTGCCAGCAGTACTATTAGACTAGCGGGGGGGCGAAGGACCTACAATGAGCAGTTCAAC.

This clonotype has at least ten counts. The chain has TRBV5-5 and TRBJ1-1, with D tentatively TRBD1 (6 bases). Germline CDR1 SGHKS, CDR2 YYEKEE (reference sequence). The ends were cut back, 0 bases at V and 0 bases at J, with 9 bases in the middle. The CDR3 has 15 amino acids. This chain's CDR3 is CASSLAGVMNTEAFF. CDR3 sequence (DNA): TGTGCCAGCAGCTTGGCAGGGGTCATGAACACTGAAGCTTTCTTT.

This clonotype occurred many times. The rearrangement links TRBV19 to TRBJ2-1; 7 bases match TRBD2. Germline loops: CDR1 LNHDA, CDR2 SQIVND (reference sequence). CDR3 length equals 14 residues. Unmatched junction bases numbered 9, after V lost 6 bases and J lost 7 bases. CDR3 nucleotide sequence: TGTGCCAGTAGGGGCCCTAGCGGACGGAATGAGCAGTTCTTC. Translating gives CASRGPSGRNEQFF.

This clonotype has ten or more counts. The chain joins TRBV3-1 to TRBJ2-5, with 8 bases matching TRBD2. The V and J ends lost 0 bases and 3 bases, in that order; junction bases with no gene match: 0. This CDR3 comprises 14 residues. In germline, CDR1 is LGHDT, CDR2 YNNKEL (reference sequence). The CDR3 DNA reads TGTGCCAGCAGCCAAGAAGCGGGGGAAGAGACCCAGTACTTC. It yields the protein CASSQEAGEETQYF.

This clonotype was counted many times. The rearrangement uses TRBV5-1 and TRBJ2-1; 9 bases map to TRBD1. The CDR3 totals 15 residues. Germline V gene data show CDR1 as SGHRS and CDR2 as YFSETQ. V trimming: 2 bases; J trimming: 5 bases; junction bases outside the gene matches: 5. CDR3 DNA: TGCGCCAGCAGCTTCCTACAGGGGGCGAACAATGAGCAGTTCTTC. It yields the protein CASSFLQGANNEQFF.

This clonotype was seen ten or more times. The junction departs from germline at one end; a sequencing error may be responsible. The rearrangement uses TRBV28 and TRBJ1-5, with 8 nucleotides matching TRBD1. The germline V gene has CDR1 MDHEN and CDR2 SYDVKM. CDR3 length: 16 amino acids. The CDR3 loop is CASSTPDRAINQPQNF. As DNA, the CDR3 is TGTGCCAGCAGTACCCCGGACAGGGCAATCAATCAGCCCCAGAATTTT. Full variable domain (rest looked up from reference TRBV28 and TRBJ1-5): DVKVTQSSRYLVKRTGEKVFLECVQDMDHENMFWYRQDPGLGLRLIYFSYDVKMKEKGDIPEGYSVSREKKERFSLILESASTNQTSMYLCASSTPDRAINQPQNFGDGTRLSIL.

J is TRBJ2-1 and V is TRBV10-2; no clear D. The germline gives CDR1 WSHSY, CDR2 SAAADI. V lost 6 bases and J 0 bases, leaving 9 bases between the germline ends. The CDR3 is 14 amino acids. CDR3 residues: CASSQTVSYNEQFF. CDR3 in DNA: TGCGCCAGCAGCCAGACCGTCTCCTACAATGAGCAGTTCTTC.

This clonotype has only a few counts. CDR3 in DNA: TGTGCCAGCAGTTTAAGGAGCCGCGGGGGACTCTCCTACAATGAGCAGTTCTTC. Amino acid sequence: CASSLRSRGGLSYNEQFF. The chain is built from TRBV27 and TRBJ2-1, with TRBD2 matching 7 bases. This CDR3 has 18 amino acids. Looked up from germline, CDR1 is MNHEY and CDR2 is SMNVEV (reference sequence). V lost 2 bases and J lost 0; bases outside the gene matches: 10.

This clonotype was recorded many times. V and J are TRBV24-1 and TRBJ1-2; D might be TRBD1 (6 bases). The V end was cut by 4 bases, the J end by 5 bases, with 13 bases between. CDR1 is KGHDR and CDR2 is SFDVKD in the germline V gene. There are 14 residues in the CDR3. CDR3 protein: CATSDPGQSYGYTF. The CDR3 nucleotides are TGTGCCACCAGTGACCCAGGACAGTCATATGGCTACACCTTC.

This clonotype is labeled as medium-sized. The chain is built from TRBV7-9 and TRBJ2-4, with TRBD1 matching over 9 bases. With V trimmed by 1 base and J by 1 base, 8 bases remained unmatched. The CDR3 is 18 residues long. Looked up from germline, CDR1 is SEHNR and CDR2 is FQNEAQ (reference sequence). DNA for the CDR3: TGTGCCAGCAGCTTAGGACAGGGGGAATGGTTGGCCAAAAACATTCAGTACTTC. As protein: CASSLGQGEWLAKNIQYF.

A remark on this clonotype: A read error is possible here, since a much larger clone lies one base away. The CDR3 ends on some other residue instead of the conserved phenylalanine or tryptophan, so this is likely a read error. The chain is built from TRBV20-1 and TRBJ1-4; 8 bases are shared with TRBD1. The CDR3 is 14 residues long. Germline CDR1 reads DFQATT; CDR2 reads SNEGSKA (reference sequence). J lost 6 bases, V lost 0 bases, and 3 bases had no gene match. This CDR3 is CSARDAGGDEKLFS. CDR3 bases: TGCAGTGCTAGAGATGCAGGGGGCGATGAAAAACTGTTTTCT.

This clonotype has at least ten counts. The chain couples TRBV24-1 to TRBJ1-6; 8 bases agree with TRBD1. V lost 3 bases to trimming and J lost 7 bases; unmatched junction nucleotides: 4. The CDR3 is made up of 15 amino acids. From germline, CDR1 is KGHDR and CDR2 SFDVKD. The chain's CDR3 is CATSDGTGVNSPLHF. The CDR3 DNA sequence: TGTGCCACCAGTGATGGGACAGGAGTGAATTCACCCCTCCACTTT.

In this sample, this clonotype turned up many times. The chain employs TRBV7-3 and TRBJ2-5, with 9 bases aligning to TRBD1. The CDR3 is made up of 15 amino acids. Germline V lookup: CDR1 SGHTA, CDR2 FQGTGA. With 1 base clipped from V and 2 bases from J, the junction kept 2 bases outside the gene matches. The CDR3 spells CASSLMGQGQETQYF. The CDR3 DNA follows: TGTGCCAGCAGCTTAATGGGACAGGGACAAGAGACCCAGTACTTC.

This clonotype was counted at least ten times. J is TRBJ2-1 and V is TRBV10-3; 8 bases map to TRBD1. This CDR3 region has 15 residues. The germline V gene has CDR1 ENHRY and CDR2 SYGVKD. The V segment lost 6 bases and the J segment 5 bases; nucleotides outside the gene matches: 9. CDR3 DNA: TGTGCCATCAGCCTGGGTGGACAGGGACACAATGAGCAGTTCTTC. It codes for CAISLGGQGHNEQFF.

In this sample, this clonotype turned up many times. CDR3 in amino acids: CASSYGTGASEQYF. In DNA form, the CDR3 reads TGTGCCAGCAGTTACGGGACAGGGGCGTCCGAGCAGTACTTC. The rearrangement links TRBV6-2 or TRBV6-3 to TRBJ2-7, with 10 nucleotides matching TRBD1. Looked up from germline, CDR1 is MNHEY and CDR2 is SVGEGT. V lost 2 bases to trimming and J lost 6 bases; unmatched junction nucleotides: 4. This CDR3 has 14 amino acids.

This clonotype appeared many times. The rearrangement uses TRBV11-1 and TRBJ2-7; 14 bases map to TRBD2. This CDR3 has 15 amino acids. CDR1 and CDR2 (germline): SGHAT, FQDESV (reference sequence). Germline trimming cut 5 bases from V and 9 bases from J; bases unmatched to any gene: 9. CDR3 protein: CASSRGTSGGTSQYF. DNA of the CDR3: TGTGCCAGCAGCCGCGGGACTAGCGGGGGAACATCGCAGTACTTC.

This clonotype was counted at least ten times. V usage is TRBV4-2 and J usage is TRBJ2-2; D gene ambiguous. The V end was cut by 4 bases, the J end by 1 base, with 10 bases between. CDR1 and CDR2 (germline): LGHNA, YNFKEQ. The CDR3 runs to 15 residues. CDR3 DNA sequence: TGTGCCAGCAGCCCCACGATGGGGAACACCGGGGAGCTGTTTTTT. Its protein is CASSPTMGNTGELFF.

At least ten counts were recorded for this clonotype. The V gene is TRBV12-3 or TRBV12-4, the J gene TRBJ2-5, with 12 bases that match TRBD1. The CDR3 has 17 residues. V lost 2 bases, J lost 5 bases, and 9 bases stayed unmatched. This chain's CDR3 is CASSLRGQGAHRETQYF. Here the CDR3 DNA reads TGTGCCAGCAGTTTAAGGGGACAGGGGGCGCATCGGGAGACCCAGTACTTC.